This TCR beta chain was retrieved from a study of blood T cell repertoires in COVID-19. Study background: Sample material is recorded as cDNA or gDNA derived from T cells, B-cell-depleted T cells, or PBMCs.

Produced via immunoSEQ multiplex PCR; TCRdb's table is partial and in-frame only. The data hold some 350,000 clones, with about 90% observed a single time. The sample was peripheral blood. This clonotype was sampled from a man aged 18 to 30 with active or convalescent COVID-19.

As DNA, the CDR3 is TGTGCCTGGAATAGCCGACTCTCCTACGAGCAGTACTTC. This gives the protein CAWNSRLSYEQYF. V and J are TRBV30 and TRBJ2-7; D unresolved. The CDR3 consists of 13 residues. Trimming took off 4 bases at V and 0 bases at J, with 10 bases between the two ends. Germline loops: CDR1 GTSNPN, CDR2 SVGIG (reference sequence).